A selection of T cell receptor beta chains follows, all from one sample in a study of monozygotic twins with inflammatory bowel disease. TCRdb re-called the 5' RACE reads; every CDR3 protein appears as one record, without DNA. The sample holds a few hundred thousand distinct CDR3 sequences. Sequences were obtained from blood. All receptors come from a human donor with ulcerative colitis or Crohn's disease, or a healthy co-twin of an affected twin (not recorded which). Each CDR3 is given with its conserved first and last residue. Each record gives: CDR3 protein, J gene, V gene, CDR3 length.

cdr3_aa: CASSVTSFTGELFF; j_call: TRBJ2-2; v_call: TRBV2; cdr3_length: 14
cdr3_aa: CAYGTGVDETQYF; j_call: TRBJ2-5; v_call: TRBV30; cdr3_length: 13
cdr3_aa: CSAERDRLETQYF; j_call: TRBJ2-5; v_call: TRBV20-1; cdr3_length: 13
cdr3_aa: CSATDRGNTEAFF; j_call: TRBJ1-1; v_call: TRBV20-1; cdr3_length: 13
cdr3_aa: CASSMSRQTKETQYF; j_call: TRBJ2-5; v_call: TRBV19; cdr3_length: 15
cdr3_aa: CASSPSGGQDGETQYF; j_call: TRBJ2-5; v_call: TRBV6-2/TRBV6-3; cdr3_length: 16
cdr3_aa: CATSRVRGRAAGELFF; j_call: TRBJ2-2; v_call: TRBV15; cdr3_length: 16
cdr3_aa: CSARRGTDTQYF; j_call: TRBJ2-3; v_call: TRBV20-1; cdr3_length: 12
cdr3_aa: CASSYSWTGAGGAGSPLHF; j_call: TRBJ1-6; v_call: TRBV6-5; cdr3_length: 19
cdr3_aa: CASSQELGLTLGYNEQFF; j_call: TRBJ2-1; v_call: TRBV4-3; cdr3_length: 18
cdr3_aa: CSVESTPASGDSYEQYF; j_call: TRBJ2-7; v_call: TRBV29-1; cdr3_length: 17
cdr3_aa: CASSLASGNTGELFF; j_call: TRBJ2-2; v_call: TRBV5-1; cdr3_length: 15
cdr3_aa: CASTSGGYTGELFF; j_call: TRBJ2-2; v_call: TRBV5-1; cdr3_length: 14
cdr3_aa: CSAPGVFGITDTQYF; j_call: TRBJ2-3; v_call: TRBV20-1; cdr3_length: 15
cdr3_aa: CASSSPWGGKRNTEAFF; j_call: TRBJ1-1; v_call: TRBV21-1; cdr3_length: 17
cdr3_aa: CSAREGGRDTQYF; j_call: TRBJ2-3; v_call: TRBV20-1; cdr3_length: 13
cdr3_aa: CASRAGTPGNTIYF; j_call: TRBJ1-3; v_call: TRBV28; cdr3_length: 14
cdr3_aa: CSARVIGQGGYNEKLFF; j_call: TRBJ1-4; v_call: TRBV20-1; cdr3_length: 17
cdr3_aa: CATSDPAWGANNEQFF; j_call: TRBJ2-1; v_call: TRBV24-1; cdr3_length: 16
cdr3_aa: CASGPGTPIAKNIQYF; j_call: TRBJ2-4; v_call: TRBV5-1; cdr3_length: 16
cdr3_aa: CASSIRRTGEGYTF; j_call: TRBJ1-2; v_call: TRBV21-1; cdr3_length: 14
cdr3_aa: CSGLRGNYNEQFF; j_call: TRBJ2-1; v_call: TRBV29-1; cdr3_length: 13
cdr3_aa: CSASGPGLAGTDTQYF; j_call: TRBJ2-3; v_call: TRBV20-1; cdr3_length: 16
cdr3_aa: CATSDRLGETSGSADTQYF; j_call: TRBJ2-3; v_call: TRBV24-1; cdr3_length: 19
cdr3_aa: CASSLGPITGNTIYF; j_call: TRBJ1-3; v_call: TRBV28; cdr3_length: 15
cdr3_aa: CASSWMGNEKLFF; j_call: TRBJ1-4; v_call: TRBV5-1; cdr3_length: 13
cdr3_aa: CASSLIGVTQGMDTQYF; j_call: TRBJ2-3; v_call: TRBV27; cdr3_length: 17
cdr3_aa: CSAGRSGGTDEQYF; j_call: TRBJ2-7; v_call: TRBV20-1; cdr3_length: 14
cdr3_aa: CASSSGTGGPPVYGYTF; j_call: TRBJ1-2; v_call: TRBV5-1; cdr3_length: 17
cdr3_aa: CASSVTSSEQYF; j_call: TRBJ2-7; v_call: TRBV2; cdr3_length: 12
cdr3_aa: CSAPDHVSYGYTF; j_call: TRBJ1-2; v_call: TRBV29-1; cdr3_length: 13
cdr3_aa: CSASWTDLYEQYF; j_call: TRBJ2-7; v_call: TRBV20-1; cdr3_length: 13
cdr3_aa: CASSPGTLGNTIYF; j_call: TRBJ1-3; v_call: TRBV3-1; cdr3_length: 14
cdr3_aa: CASSGSPPSYNEQFF; j_call: TRBJ2-1; v_call: TRBV6-1; cdr3_length: 15
cdr3_aa: CASSPGQANTGELFF; j_call: TRBJ2-2; v_call: TRBV18; cdr3_length: 15
cdr3_aa: CASSQETVLEAFF; j_call: TRBJ1-1; v_call: TRBV3-1; cdr3_length: 13
cdr3_aa: CASSFRTGSTDTQYF; j_call: TRBJ2-3; v_call: TRBV5-1; cdr3_length: 15
cdr3_aa: CATSDPDRVPPTQYF; j_call: TRBJ2-5; v_call: TRBV24-1; cdr3_length: 15
cdr3_aa: CASSLKTSGETQYF; j_call: TRBJ2-5; v_call: TRBV5-1; cdr3_length: 14
cdr3_aa: CASSLEAGHPTDTQYF; j_call: TRBJ2-3; v_call: TRBV13; cdr3_length: 16
cdr3_aa: CASSSQGWDRGELFF; j_call: TRBJ2-2; v_call: TRBV7-8; cdr3_length: 15